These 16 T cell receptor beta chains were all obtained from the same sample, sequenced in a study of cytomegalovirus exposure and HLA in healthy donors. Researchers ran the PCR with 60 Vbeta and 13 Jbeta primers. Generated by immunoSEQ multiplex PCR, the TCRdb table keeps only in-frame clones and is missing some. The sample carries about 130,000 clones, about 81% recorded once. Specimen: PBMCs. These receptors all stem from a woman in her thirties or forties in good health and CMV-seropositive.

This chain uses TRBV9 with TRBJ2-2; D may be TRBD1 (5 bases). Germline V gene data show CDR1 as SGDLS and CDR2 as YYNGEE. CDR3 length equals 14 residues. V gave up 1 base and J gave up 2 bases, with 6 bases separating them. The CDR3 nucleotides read TGTGCCAGCAGCGTAAGGGGAAACACCGGGGAGCTGTTTTTT. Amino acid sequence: CASSVRGNTGELFF.

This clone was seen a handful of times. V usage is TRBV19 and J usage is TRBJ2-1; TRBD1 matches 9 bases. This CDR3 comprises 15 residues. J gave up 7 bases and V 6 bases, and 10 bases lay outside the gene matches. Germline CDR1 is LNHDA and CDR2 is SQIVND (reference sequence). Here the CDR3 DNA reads TGTGCCAGTAGGCACATACAGGGGGCCTTTAATGAGCAGTTCTTC. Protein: CASRHIQGAFNEQFF. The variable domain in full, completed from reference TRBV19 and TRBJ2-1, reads DGGITQSPKYLFRKEGQNVTLSCEQNLNHDAMYWYRQDPGQGLRLIYYSQIVNDFQKGDIAEGYSVSREKKESFPLTVTSAQKNPTAFYLCASRHIQGAFNEQFFGPGTRLTVL.

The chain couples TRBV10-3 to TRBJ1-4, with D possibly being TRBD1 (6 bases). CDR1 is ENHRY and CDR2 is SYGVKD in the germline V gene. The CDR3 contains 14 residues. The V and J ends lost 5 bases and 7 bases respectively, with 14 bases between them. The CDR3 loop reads CAISLQGGGEKLFF. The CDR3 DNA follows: TGTGCCATCAGTCTACAGGGCGGGGGTGAAAAACTGTTTTTT.

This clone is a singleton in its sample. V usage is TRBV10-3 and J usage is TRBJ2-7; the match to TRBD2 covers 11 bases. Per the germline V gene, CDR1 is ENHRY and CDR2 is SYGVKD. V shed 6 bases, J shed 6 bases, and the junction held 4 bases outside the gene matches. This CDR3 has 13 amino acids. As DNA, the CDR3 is TGTGCCATCAGACTAGCGGGAGTGGGCGAGCAGTACTTC. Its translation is CAIRLAGVGEQYF.

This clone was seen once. In nucleotides, the CDR3 is TGCGCCAGCAGCCAAGGCGTAGCGGGAGTTCCCTACGAGCAGTACTTC. Its protein product is CASSQGVAGVPYEQYF. The J gene is TRBJ2-7, the V gene TRBV4-1; the match to TRBD2 covers 9 bases. The germline gives CDR1 MGHRA, CDR2 YSYEKL. CDR3 length: 16 residues. Losses at the gene ends were 1 base for V and 2 bases for J; bases not matched to a gene: 6.

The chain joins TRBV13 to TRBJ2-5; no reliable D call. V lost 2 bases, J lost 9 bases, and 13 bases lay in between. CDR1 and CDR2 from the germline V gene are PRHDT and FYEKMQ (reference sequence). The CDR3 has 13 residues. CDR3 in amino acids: CASSLPQQPSQYF. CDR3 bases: TGTGCCAGCAGCTTACCGCAACAGCCTTCCCAGTACTTC.

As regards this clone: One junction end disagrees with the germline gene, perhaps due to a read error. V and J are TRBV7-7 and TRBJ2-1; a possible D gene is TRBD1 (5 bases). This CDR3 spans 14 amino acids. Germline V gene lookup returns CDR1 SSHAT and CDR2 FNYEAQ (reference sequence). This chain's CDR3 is CASSSGRVGNEQFF. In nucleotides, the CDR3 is TGTGCTAGCAGCTCGGGCAGGGTGGGAAATGAGCAGTTCTTC.

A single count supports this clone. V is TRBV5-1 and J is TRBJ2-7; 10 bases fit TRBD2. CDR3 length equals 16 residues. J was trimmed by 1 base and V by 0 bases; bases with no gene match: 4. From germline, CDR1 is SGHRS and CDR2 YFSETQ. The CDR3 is CASSLDTSGESYEQYF. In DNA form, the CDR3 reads TGCGCCAGCAGCTTGGATACTAGCGGGGAATCCTACGAGCAGTACTTC.

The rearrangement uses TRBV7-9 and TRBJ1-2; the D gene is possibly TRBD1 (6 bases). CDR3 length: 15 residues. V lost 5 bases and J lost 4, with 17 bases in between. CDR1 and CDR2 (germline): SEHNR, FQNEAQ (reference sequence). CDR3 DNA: TGTGCCAGCAGCCTTGCAGGGGCACGGGTCTATGGCTACACCTTC. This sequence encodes CASSLAGARVYGYTF.

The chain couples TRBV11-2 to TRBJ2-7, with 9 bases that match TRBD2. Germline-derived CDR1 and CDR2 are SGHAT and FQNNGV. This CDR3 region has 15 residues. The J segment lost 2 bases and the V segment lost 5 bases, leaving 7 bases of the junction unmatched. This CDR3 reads CASSRPGLAPYEQYF. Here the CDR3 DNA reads TGTGCCAGCAGCCGACCGGGACTAGCACCCTACGAGCAGTACTTC.

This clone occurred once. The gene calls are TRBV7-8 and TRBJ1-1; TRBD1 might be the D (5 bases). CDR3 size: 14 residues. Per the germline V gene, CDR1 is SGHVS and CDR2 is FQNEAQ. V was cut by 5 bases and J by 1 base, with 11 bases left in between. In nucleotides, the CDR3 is TGTGCCAGCAGCCCCAGGACACAGAACACTGAAGCTTTCTTT. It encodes CASSPRTQNTEAFF.

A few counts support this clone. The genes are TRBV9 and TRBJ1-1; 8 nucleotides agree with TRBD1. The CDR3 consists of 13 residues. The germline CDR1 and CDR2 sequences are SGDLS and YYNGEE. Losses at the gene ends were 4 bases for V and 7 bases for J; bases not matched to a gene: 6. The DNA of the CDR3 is TGTGCCAGCAGCACGGACAGGGAACGTGAAGCTTTCTTT. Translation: CASSTDREREAFF.

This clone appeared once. CDR3 amino acids: CASSLVGTGTDTQYF. CDR3 DNA: TGCGCCAGCAGCTTGGTCGGGACAGGGACAGATACGCAGTATTTT. The chain has TRBV5-1 and TRBJ2-3, with 9 bases matching TRBD1. Germline V lookup: CDR1 SGHRS, CDR2 YFSETQ. Trimming cost V 0 bases and J 3 bases; bases outside gene matches: 2. The CDR3 loop spans 15 amino acids.

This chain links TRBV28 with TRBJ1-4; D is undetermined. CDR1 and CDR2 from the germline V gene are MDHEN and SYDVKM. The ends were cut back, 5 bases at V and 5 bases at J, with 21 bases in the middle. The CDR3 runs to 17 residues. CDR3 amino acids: CASSPSPFVRLNEKLFF. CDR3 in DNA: TGTGCCAGCAGTCCCTCGCCTTTTGTCAGACTCAATGAAAAACTGTTTTTT.

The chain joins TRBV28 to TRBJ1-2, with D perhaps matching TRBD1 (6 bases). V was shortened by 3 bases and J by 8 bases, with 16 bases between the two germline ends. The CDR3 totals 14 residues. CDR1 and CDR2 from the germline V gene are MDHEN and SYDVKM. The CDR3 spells CASSLPQGTRGYTF. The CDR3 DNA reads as TGTGCCAGCAGTTTGCCCCAGGGGACGAGGGGCTACACCTTC.

The CDR3 coding sequence is TGTGCCAGCAGTTTAGGAACAGGGATAAAGTTGGGAAACACCATATATTTT. The encoded protein is CASSLGTGIKLGNTIYF. The V gene is TRBV28, the J gene TRBJ1-3, with a weak D call TRBD1 (6 bases). V lost 2 bases to trimming and J lost 4 bases, with 18 bases between them. This CDR3 is 17 amino acids long. The germline V gene encodes CDR1 MDHEN and CDR2 SYDVKM.